A selection of T cell receptor beta chains follows, all from one sample in a study of technical replicates of blood from a handful of donors. Profiled with immunoSEQ multiplex PCR; TCRdb holds only in-frame clones, not every one. The sample has about 89,000 clones; approximately 94% are singletons. Sequencing was carried out using T cells isolated from PBMCs. These receptors all stem from a human donor in good health. CDR3s include the opening cysteine and the closing phenylalanine or tryptophan. Fields, in order: D gene, J gene, V gene, CDR3 protein, CDR3 DNA. D genes are given only for firm matches.

D: TRBD1
J: TRBJ2-7
V: TRBV4-1
CDR3: CASSLKPQQGDEQYF
DNA: TGCGCCAGCAGCCTAAAACCTCAACAGGGGGACGAGCAGTACTTC

D: NA
J: TRBJ2-7
V: TRBV28
CDR3: CASLTSAGATYEQYF
DNA: TGTGCCAGCCTTACAAGTGCAGGGGCAACCTACGAGCAGTACTTC

D: TRBD1
J: TRBJ2-5
V: TRBV5-1
CDR3: CASSLRGDRETQYF
DNA: TGCGCCAGCAGCTTGAGGGGGGACAGGGAGACCCAGTACTTC

D: TRBD2
J: TRBJ2-3
V: TRBV5-1
CDR3: CASSPIVTSGSTDTQYF
DNA: TGCGCCAGCAGCCCCATTGTGACTAGCGGGAGCACAGATACGCAGTATTTT

D: NA
J: TRBJ2-1
V: TRBV5-6
CDR3: CASSLADDYRDNEQFF
DNA: TGTGCCAGCAGCTTGGCCGACGACTATAGGGACAATGAGCAGTTCTTC

D: NA
J: TRBJ2-5
V: TRBV11-2
CDR3: CASSLFGLAEETQYF
DNA: TGTGCCAGCAGCTTATTCGGTTTAGCGGAAGAGACCCAGTACTTC

D: TRBD1
J: TRBJ2-1
V: TRBV9
CDR3: CASSGGDRGLKNEQFF
DNA: TGTGCCAGCAGCGGAGGGGACAGGGGGCTAAAGAATGAGCAGTTCTTC

D: NA
J: TRBJ2-1
V: TRBV2
CDR3: CASRPLSYNEQFF
DNA: TGTGCCAGCAGGCCACTGTCCTACAATGAGCAGTTCTTC

D: TRBD1
J: TRBJ1-1
V: TRBV9
CDR3: CASSPTLGTGGTEAFF
DNA: TGTGCCAGCAGCCCTACCCTCGGGACAGGGGGCACTGAAGCTTTCTTT

D: NA
J: TRBJ1-6
V: TRBV27
CDR3: CASSEDSYNSPLHF
DNA: TGTGCCAGCAGTGAGGACAGTTATAATTCACCCCTCCACTTT

D: NA
J: TRBJ2-3
V: TRBV6-5
CDR3: CASRRDTSTDTQYF
DNA: TGTGCCAGCAGAAGAGACACTAGCACAGATACGCAGTATTTT

D: NA
J: TRBJ1-1
V: TRBV6-1
CDR3: CASSEFYNPRTAGAFF
DNA: TGTGCCAGCAGTGAGTTTTACAACCCCCGGACAGCCGGAGCTTTCTTT

D: TRBD2
J: TRBJ2-1
V: TRBV18
CDR3: CASSPPGLAGANEQFF
DNA: TGTGCCAGCTCACCCCCGGGACTAGCGGGAGCAAATGAGCAGTTCTTC

D: NA
J: TRBJ1-6
V: TRBV5-1
CDR3: CASSLTENNSPLHF
DNA: TGCGCCAGCAGCTTAACGGAGAATAATTCACCCCTCCACTTT

D: TRBD2
J: TRBJ2-7
V: TRBV9
CDR3: CASSLLPLAGGREQYF
DNA: TGTGCCAGCAGCCTACTTCCTCTAGCGGGAGGGCGGGAGCAGTACTTC

D: NA
J: TRBJ2-5
V: TRBV5-4
CDR3: CASSLGGREETQYF
DNA: TGTGCCAGCAGCTTGGGGGGGCGCGAAGAGACCCAGTACTTC